One and the same sample provided the 14 T cell receptor beta chains below, sequenced in a study of blood T cell repertoires in COVID-19. The protocol was immunoSEQ multiplex PCR, while the TCRdb copy is restricted to in-frame clones and leaves out a portion. This table holds around 100,000 clones, 70% to 85% found once. Sequencing was performed on peripheral blood. These receptors originate from a woman older than 75 with active or convalescent COVID-19.

The chain uses TRBV6-6 and TRBJ1-5, with TRBD1 matching 8 bases. CDR3 length equals 20 residues. Trimming removed 5 bases from V and 1 base from J; junction bases left unmatched: 19. Per the germline V gene, CDR1 is MNHNY and CDR2 is SVGAGI (reference sequence). CDR3 loop: CASSPLITGGRGGSNQPQHF. The CDR3 nucleotides read TGTGCCAGCAGTCCGCTAATAACAGGGGGAAGAGGGGGGAGCAATCAGCCCCAGCATTTT.

The rearrangement joins TRBV6-5 to TRBJ1-2; TRBD1 aligns across 9 bases. Germline V gene sequence: CDR1 MNHEY, CDR2 SVGAGI. This CDR3 spans 14 amino acids. V lost 6 bases, J lost 5 bases, and 7 bases stayed unmatched. The CDR3 protein is CASRSSGTGYGYTF. For the CDR3, the DNA is TGTGCCAGCAGGTCATCCGGGACAGGGTATGGCTACACCTTC.

The V gene is TRBV5-1, the J gene TRBJ2-7; no firm D call. CDR3 length: 14 residues. Trimming removed 2 bases from V and 0 bases from J, with 9 bases in between. Germline CDR1 and CDR2: SGHRS and YFSETQ. The DNA for the CDR3 is TGCGCCAGCAGCTTCCAACCCGGCTCCTACGAGCAGTACTTC. It codes for CASSFQPGSYEQYF.

The CDR3 DNA follows: TGTGCCAGCACTTCCCAGGGGGCCTACTCCTACGAGCAGTACTTC. Translated: CASTSQGAYSYEQYF. The V and J genes are TRBV2 and TRBJ2-7; 8 nucleotides match TRBD1. Per germline, CDR1 SNHLY and CDR2 FYNNEI. The CDR3 totals 15 residues. After removal of 7 bases from V and 0 bases from J, the junction contained 8 bases not matched to a gene.

The chain couples TRBV27 to TRBJ1-2, with D perhaps matching TRBD1 (6 bases). The germline gives CDR1 MNHEY, CDR2 SMNVEV (reference sequence). The length of the CDR3 is 12 residues. Trimming stripped 6 bases from V and 7 bases from J, with 12 bases between. This chain's CDR3 is CASRYRDGGYTF. The CDR3 DNA sequence: TGTGCCAGCAGATACAGGGACGGTGGCTACACCTTC.

The chain carries TRBV19 and TRBJ1-2, with D maybe TRBD1 (5 bases). Deletions cut 6 bases from V and 6 bases from J, with 20 bases between. This CDR3 comprises 15 residues. The germline V gene encodes CDR1 LNHDA and CDR2 SQIVND (reference sequence). The CDR3 DNA follows: TGTGCCAGTAGAACCACAGGTGGCTTAGGCCATGGCTACACCTTC. Its translation is CASRTTGGLGHGYTF. Filled out from reference TRBV19 and TRBJ1-2, the complete variable domain reads DGGITQSPKYLFRKEGQNVTLSCEQNLNHDAMYWYRQDPGQGLRLIYYSQIVNDFQKGDIAEGYSVSREKKESFPLTVTSAQKNPTAFYLCASRTTGGLGHGYTFGSGTRLTVV.

The rearrangement links TRBV5-4 to TRBJ2-5; no firm D call. V lost 2 bases and J lost 1, with 9 bases in between. CDR3 length: 14 amino acids. CDR1 and CDR2 from the germline V gene are SGHNT and YYREEE (reference sequence). CDR3 bases: TGTGCCAGCAGCTTAGATCCAGTCCAAGAGACCCAGTACTTC. The encoded protein is CASSLDPVQETQYF.

This sequence joins TRBV30 and TRBJ1-1, with 8 bases matching TRBD1. Germline assignment: CDR1 GTSNPN and CDR2 SVGIG (reference sequence). The CDR3 totals 13 residues. J lost 6 bases, V lost 4 bases, and 7 bases had no gene match. CDR3: CAWTNRGWSEAFF. CDR3 nucleotide sequence: TGTGCCTGGACCAACAGGGGGTGGTCTGAAGCTTTCTTT.

This clone showed up just once. The chain is built from TRBV29-1 and TRBJ1-1, with D unresolved. Germline V gene data show CDR1 as SQVTM and CDR2 as ANQGSEA. The CDR3 is 12 amino acids. The V end was cut by 4 bases, the J end by 4 bases, with 10 bases between. CDR3 protein: CSVVLDFTEAFF. The CDR3 nucleotides are TGCAGCGTTGTCCTAGATTTCACTGAAGCTTTCTTT.

The chain joins TRBV19 to TRBJ2-7; TRBD1 matches at 9 bases. The CDR3 is 16 amino acids. Trimming cost V 4 bases and J 4 bases; bases outside gene matches: 11. Germline V gives CDR1 LNHDA, CDR2 SQIVND (reference sequence). This chain's CDR3 is CASSTTPGTGSYEQYF. CDR3 sequence (DNA): TGTGCCAGTAGTACGACCCCCGGGACAGGGTCTTACGAGCAGTACTTC. Full variable domain (remainder filled in from reference TRBV19 and TRBJ2-7): DGGITQSPKYLFRKEGQNVTLSCEQNLNHDAMYWYRQDPGQGLRLIYYSQIVNDFQKGDIAEGYSVSREKKESFPLTVTSAQKNPTAFYLCASSTTPGTGSYEQYFGPGTRLTVT.

V gene TRBV6-5 combines with J gene TRBJ2-4; 10 nucleotides agree with TRBD1. J gave up 3 bases and V 4 bases, and 3 bases lay outside the gene matches. The CDR3 is 15 residues long. CDR1 is MNHEY, CDR2 SVGAGI, per germline. The CDR3 DNA reads TGTGCCAGCAGTTCTTGGGACAGGGGCAAAAACATTCAGTACTTC. This codes for CASSSWDRGKNIQYF.

The rearrangement joins TRBV3-1 (or the pseudogene TRBV3-2) to TRBJ1-5; 11 bases are a match to TRBD1. Germline CDR1 LGHDT, CDR2 YNNKEL (reference sequence). The V and J ends lost 1 base and 11 bases, in that order; junction bases with no gene match: 4. CDR3 length: 14 residues. The CDR3, as DNA: TGTGCCAGCAGCCAAGTTGGGGGACAGGGGGCCCAGCATTTT. It encodes CASSQVGGQGAQHF.

V gene TRBV24-1 combines with J gene TRBJ2-5; no clear D gene. Trimming stripped 2 bases from V and 4 bases from J, with 10 bases between. There are 14 residues in the CDR3. Germline V lookup: CDR1 KGHDR, CDR2 SFDVKD. This CDR3 is CATSDSRSLETQYF. The CDR3 nucleotides are TGTGCCACCAGTGATTCGAGGAGTTTAGAGACCCAGTACTTC.

This clone appeared a single time. The CDR3 loop reads CASSSDGGNTIYF. DNA for the CDR3: TGTGCCAGCAGCTCCGACGGGGGAAACACCATATATTTT. The chain recombines TRBV7-9 with TRBJ1-3, with D unresolved. CDR1 SEHNR and CDR2 FQNEAQ come from the germline V gene (reference sequence). V was cut by 4 bases and J by 4 bases, with 8 bases left in between. The CDR3 extends over 13 amino acids.